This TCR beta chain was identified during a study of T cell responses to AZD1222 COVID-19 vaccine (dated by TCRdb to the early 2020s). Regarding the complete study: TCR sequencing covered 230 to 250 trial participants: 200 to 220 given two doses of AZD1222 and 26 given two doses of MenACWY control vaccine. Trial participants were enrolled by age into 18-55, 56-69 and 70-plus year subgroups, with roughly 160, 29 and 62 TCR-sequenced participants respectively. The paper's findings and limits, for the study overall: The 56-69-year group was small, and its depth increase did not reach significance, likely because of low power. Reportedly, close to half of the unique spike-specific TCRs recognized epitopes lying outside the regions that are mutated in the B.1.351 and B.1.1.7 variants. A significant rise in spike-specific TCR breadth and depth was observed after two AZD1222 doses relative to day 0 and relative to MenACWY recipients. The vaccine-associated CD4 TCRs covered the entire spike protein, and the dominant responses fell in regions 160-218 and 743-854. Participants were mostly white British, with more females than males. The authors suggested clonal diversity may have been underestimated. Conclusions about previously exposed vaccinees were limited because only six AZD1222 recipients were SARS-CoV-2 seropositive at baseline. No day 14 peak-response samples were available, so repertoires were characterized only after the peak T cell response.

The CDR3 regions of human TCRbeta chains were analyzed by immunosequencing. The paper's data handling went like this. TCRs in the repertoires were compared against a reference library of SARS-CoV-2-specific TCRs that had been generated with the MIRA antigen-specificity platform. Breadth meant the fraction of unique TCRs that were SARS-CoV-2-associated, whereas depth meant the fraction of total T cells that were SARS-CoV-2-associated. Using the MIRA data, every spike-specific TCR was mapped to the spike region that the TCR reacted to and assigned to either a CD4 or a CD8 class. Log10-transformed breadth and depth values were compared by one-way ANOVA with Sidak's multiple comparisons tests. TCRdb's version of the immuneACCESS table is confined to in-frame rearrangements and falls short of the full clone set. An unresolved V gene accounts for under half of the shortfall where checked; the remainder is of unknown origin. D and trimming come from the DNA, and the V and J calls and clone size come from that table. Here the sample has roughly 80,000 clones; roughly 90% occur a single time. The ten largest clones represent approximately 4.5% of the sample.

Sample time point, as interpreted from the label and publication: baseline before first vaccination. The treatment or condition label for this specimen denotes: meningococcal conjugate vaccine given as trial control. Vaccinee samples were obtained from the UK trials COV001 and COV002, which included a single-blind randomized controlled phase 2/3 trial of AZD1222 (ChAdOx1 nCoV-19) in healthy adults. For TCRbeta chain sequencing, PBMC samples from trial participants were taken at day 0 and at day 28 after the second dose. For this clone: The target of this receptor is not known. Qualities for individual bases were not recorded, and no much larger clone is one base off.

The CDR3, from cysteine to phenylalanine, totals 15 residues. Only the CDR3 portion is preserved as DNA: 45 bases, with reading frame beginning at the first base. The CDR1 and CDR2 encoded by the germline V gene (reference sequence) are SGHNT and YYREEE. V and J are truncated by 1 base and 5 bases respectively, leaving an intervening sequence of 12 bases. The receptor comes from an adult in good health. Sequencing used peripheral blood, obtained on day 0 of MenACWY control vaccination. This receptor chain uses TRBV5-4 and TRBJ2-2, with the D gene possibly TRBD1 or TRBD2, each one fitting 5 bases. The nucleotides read TGTGCCAGCAGCTTGAGAGAGGGGCCAACCGGGGAGCTGTTTTTT. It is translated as CASSLREGPTGELFF. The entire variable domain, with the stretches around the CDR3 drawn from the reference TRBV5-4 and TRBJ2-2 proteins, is ETGVTQSPTHLIKTRGQQVTLRCSSQSGHNTVSWYQQALGQGPQFIFQYYREEENGRGNFPPRFSGLQFPNYSSELNVNALELDDSALYLCASSLREGPTGELFFGEGSRLTVL.